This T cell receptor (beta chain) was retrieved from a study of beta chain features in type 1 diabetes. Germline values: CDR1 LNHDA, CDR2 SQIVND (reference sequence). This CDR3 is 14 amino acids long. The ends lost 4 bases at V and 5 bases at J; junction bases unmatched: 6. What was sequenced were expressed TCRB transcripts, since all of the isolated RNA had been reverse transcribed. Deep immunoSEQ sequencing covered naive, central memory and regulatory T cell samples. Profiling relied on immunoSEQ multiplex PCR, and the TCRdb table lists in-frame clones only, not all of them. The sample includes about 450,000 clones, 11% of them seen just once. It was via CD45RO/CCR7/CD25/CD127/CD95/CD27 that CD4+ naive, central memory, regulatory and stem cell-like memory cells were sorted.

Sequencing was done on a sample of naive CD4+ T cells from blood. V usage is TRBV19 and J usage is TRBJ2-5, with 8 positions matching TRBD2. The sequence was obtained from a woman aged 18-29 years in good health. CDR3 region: CASSTQREWETQYF. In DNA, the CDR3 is TGTGCCAGTAGTACCCAGCGGGAGTGGGAGACCCAGTACTTC.